These 21 T cell receptor beta chains were sequenced from one sample in a study of shared clonotypes between healthy human individuals. Data came from immunoSEQ multiplex PCR; TCRdb stores just in-frame clones and leaves some out. The table includes about 470,000 clones, more than 75% detected once. The sequenced material came from PBMCs. The receptors come from a woman aged 40 to 55 in good health. Some clones in this sample may be carry-over from other donors' samples.

This clone was seen a few times. The V gene is TRBV5-4, the J gene TRBJ1-1; D uncertain. This CDR3 contains 15 residues. Germline assignment: CDR1 SGHNT and CDR2 YYREEE (reference sequence). The V end lost 0 bases, the J end lost 1 base, and 10 bases lay between the germline ends. CDR3 bases: TGTGCCAGCAGCTTGGATCCTGCAGGGAACACTGAAGCTTTCTTT. Translating it yields CASSLDPAGNTEAFF.

CDR3 sequence reads: CASSYGHTEAFF. In nucleotides, the CDR3 is TGTGCCAGCAGCTACGGACATACTGAAGCTTTCTTT. The chain employs TRBV7-3 and TRBJ1-1; D is perhaps TRBD1 (5 bases). The germline V gene encodes CDR1 SGHTA and CDR2 FQGTGA. Trimming removed 4 bases from V and 5 bases from J, with 8 bases in between. This CDR3 region has 12 residues.

V usage is TRBV7-2 and J usage is TRBJ1-1; possible D gene TRBD1, 5 bases. The germline gives CDR1 SGHTA, CDR2 FQGNSA. V was clipped by 0 bases and J by 4 bases, with 9 bases between them. The length of the CDR3 is 14 residues. CDR3 coding DNA: TGTGCCAGCAGCTTAGCCGGGGCCATCACTGAAGCTTTCTTT. Its translation is CASSLAGAITEAFF.

The V gene is TRBV6-1, the J gene TRBJ2-7; 9 bases line up with TRBD1. This CDR3 has 15 amino acids. Unmatched junction bases numbered 3, after V lost 1 base and J lost 2 bases. CDR1 and CDR2 (germline): MNHNS, SASEGT. CDR3 bases: TGTGCCAGCAGTGAAGTTGGGACAGGGCCCTACGAGCAGTACTTC. This translates into CASSEVGTGPYEQYF.

The V and J genes are TRBV5-8 and TRBJ2-7; D may match TRBD1 or TRBD2 (5 bases each). V shed 2 bases and J shed 6 bases, with 6 bases lying between them. Germline V gene data show CDR1 as SGHTS and CDR2 as YDEGEE. CDR3 size: 11 residues. The CDR3 region is CASSFGAEQYF. The CDR3 bases are TGTGCCAGCAGCTTCGGGGCCGAGCAGTACTTC.

The genes are TRBV19 and TRBJ2-7, with TRBD2 matching 10 bases. This CDR3 comprises 15 residues. Germline CDR1 and CDR2: LNHDA and SQIVND (reference sequence). Unmatched junction bases numbered 7, after V lost 6 bases and J lost 2 bases. CDR3 in amino acids: CASRTSGTSAYEQYF. The CDR3 DNA sequence: TGTGCCAGTAGGACGTCCGGGACTAGCGCCTACGAGCAGTACTTC.

The chain uses TRBV7-2 and TRBJ2-3, with TRBD2 matching over 9 bases. CDR1 is SGHTA, CDR2 FQGNSA, per germline. After removal of 4 bases from V and 0 bases from J, the junction contained 2 bases not matched to a gene. The CDR3 extends over 15 amino acids. The CDR3 region is CASSSGLASTDTQYF. CDR3 coding DNA: TGTGCCAGCAGCTCAGGACTAGCGAGCACAGATACGCAGTATTTT.

The rearrangement links TRBV11-2 to TRBJ2-7; D is perhaps TRBD2 (6 bases). V was shortened by 3 bases and J by 3 bases, with 15 bases between the two germline ends. Germline CDR1 SGHAT, CDR2 FQNNGV. CDR3 length: 15 amino acids. The CDR3: CASSFHEEGLYEQYF. CDR3 DNA sequence: TGTGCCAGCAGCTTCCACGAGGAGGGGCTCTACGAGCAGTACTTC. Using reference TRBV11-2 and TRBJ2-7 for the parts outside the CDR3, the full variable domain is EAGVAQSPRYKIIEKRQSVAFWCNPISGHATLYWYQQILGQGPKLLIQFQNNGVVDDSQLPKDRFSAERLKGVDSTLKIQPAKLEDSAVYLCASSFHEEGLYEQYFGPGTRLTVT.

This clone occurred a few times. The V and J genes are TRBV2 and TRBJ2-7; 14 nucleotides match TRBD2. The CDR3 covers 15 residues. CDR1 and CDR2 from the germline V gene are SNHLY and FYNNEI. Losses at the gene ends were 5 bases for V and 6 bases for J; bases not matched to a gene: 6. CDR3 bases: TGTGCCAGCAGTAGGACGGGACTAGCGGGAGTCGAGCAGTACTTC. Encoded protein: CASSRTGLAGVEQYF.

The rearrangement uses TRBV7-2 and TRBJ2-1, with D perhaps assigned TRBD1 or TRBD2 (7 bases each). Trimming pared 1 base from V and 2 bases from J, leaving 12 bases between. Germline CDR1 and CDR2: SGHTA and FQGNSA. CDR3 size: 16 residues. CDR3 protein: CASSLVGRGPYNEQFF. CDR3 bases: TGTGCCAGCAGCTTAGTGGGGAGGGGGCCCTACAATGAGCAGTTCTTC.

V usage is TRBV20-1 and J usage is TRBJ2-7, with D hard to call. The length of the CDR3 is 11 residues. Trimming pared 7 bases from V and 0 bases from J, leaving 7 bases between. Germline values: CDR1 DFQATT, CDR2 SNEGSKA (reference sequence). DNA for the CDR3: TGCAGTGTTTATTCCTCCTACGAGCAGTACTTC. Amino acids: CSVYSSYEQYF.

This sequence joins TRBV18 and TRBJ2-5; D possibly corresponds to TRBD1 (5 bases). The CDR3 runs to 14 residues. Germline CDR1 is KGHSH and CDR2 is LQKENI. Trimming took 5 bases from V and 2 from J, leaving 12 bases between them. The CDR3 coding sequence is TGTGCCAGCTCATTACAGGTTAATCAAGAGACCCAGTACTTC. Its protein product is CASSLQVNQETQYF. The whole variable domain, remainder taken from reference TRBV18 and TRBJ2-5, is NAGVMQNPRHLVRRRGQEARLRCSPMKGHSHVYWYRQLPEEGLKFMVYLQKENIIDESGMPKERFSAEFPKEGPSILRIQQVVRGDSAAYFCASSLQVNQETQYFGPGTRLLVL.

This clone turned up a few times. The gene calls are TRBV6-5 and TRBJ1-2, with 10 bases that match TRBD1. V lost 7 bases, J lost 5 bases, and 4 bases stayed unmatched. CDR3 length: 13 amino acids. From germline, CDR1 is MNHEY and CDR2 SVGAGI. The CDR3 spells CASTGTGVYGYTF. In nucleotides, the CDR3 is TGTGCCAGCACCGGGACAGGGGTGTATGGCTACACCTTC.

This chain joins TRBV30 and TRBJ2-6; D is undetermined. V was shortened by 1 base and J by 1 base, with 11 bases between the two germline ends. In germline, CDR1 is GTSNPN, CDR2 SVGIG (reference sequence). The CDR3 is 16 amino acids. The CDR3 reads CAWSALGLSGANVLTF. As DNA, the CDR3 is TGTGCCTGGAGTGCCCTTGGCCTATCTGGGGCCAACGTCCTGACTTTC.

The chain joins TRBV29-1 to TRBJ2-3; D perhaps matches TRBD2 (6 bases). Germline V gene lookup returns CDR1 SQVTM and CDR2 ANQGSEA. Trimming left V 1 base short and J 5 bases short, with 10 bases between. The CDR3 contains 13 residues. The CDR3 nucleotides read TGCAGCGTTGAAGCGGGAGAGGGAGATACGCAGTATTTT. Its protein product is CSVEAGEGDTQYF.

The rearrangement uses TRBV7-3 and TRBJ2-7; 8 positions match TRBD2. With V trimmed by 4 bases and J by 6 bases, 5 bases remained unmatched. In germline, CDR1 is SGHTA, CDR2 FQGTGA. This CDR3 region has 13 residues. CDR3 loop: CASSSISGGEQYF. The CDR3, as DNA: TGTGCCAGCAGCTCGATAAGCGGGGGCGAGCAGTACTTC.

V usage is TRBV25-1 and J usage is TRBJ2-1, with TRBD2 matching 13 bases. CDR3 size: 14 residues. CDR1 and CDR2 from the germline V gene are MGHDK and SYGVNS. With V trimmed by 8 bases and J by 7 bases, 5 bases remained unmatched. CDR3: CASGLAGVRNEQFF. The CDR3 coding sequence is TGTGCCAGCGGACTAGCGGGAGTGCGAAATGAGCAGTTCTTC.

CDR3 protein: CASSIPGTGLYEQYF. The CDR3 bases are TGTGCCAGCTCAATTCCCGGGACAGGGCTTTACGAGCAGTACTTC. This chain links TRBV18 with TRBJ2-7; 9 bases are a match to TRBD1. Germline lookup yields CDR1 KGHSH and CDR2 LQKENI. CDR3 length: 15 residues. Trimming cost V 5 bases and J 4 bases; bases outside gene matches: 9. Filled out from reference TRBV18 and TRBJ2-7, the complete variable domain reads NAGVMQNPRHLVRRRGQEARLRCSPMKGHSHVYWYRQLPEEGLKFMVYLQKENIIDESGMPKERFSAEFPKEGPSILRIQQVVRGDSAAYFCASSIPGTGLYEQYFGPGTRLTVT.

V is TRBV4-2 and J is TRBJ2-5, with no clear D. Per the germline V gene, CDR1 is LGHNA and CDR2 is YNFKEQ. V was trimmed by 2 bases and J by 5 bases, leaving 6 bases between them. This CDR3 region has 12 residues. DNA for the CDR3: TGTGCCAGCAGCCAATACCGGGAGACCCAGTACTTC. Residues: CASSQYRETQYF.

The rearrangement uses TRBV2 and TRBJ2-3; TRBD2 agrees at 7 bases. V trimming: 4 bases; J trimming: 5 bases; junction bases outside the gene matches: 3. The germline V gene encodes CDR1 SNHLY and CDR2 FYNNEI. The CDR3 sequence is 13 residues long. The DNA of the CDR3 is TGTGCCAGCAGTGGGACTAGGATAGATACGCAGTATTTT. Residues: CASSGTRIDTQYF.

This clone was counted once. The chain employs TRBV11-1 and TRBJ2-5; perhaps TRBD1 as D (6 bases). This CDR3 contains 15 residues. V was pared by 5 bases and J by 2 bases, with 15 bases between. The germline V gene encodes CDR1 SGHAT and CDR2 FQDESV (reference sequence). For the CDR3, the DNA is TGTGCCAGCAGCCCCACAGGGAGACTTCAAGAGACCCAGTACTTC. It translates to CASSPTGRLQETQYF. Filled out from reference TRBV11-1 and TRBJ2-5, the complete variable domain reads EAEVAQSPRYKITEKSQAVAFWCDPISGHATLYWYRQILGQGPELLVQFQDESVVDDSQLPKDRFSAERLKGVDSTLKIQPAELGDSAMYLCASSPTGRLQETQYFGPGTRLLVL.